These 21 T cell receptor beta chains were all obtained from the same sample, sequenced in a study of blood T cell repertoires in COVID-19. The assay was immunoSEQ multiplex PCR, and TCRdb's table has in-frame clones only and misses some. Of about 200,000 clones in the sample, around 86% are singletons; the top ten hold about 3%. The sequenced sample was peripheral blood. All receptors come from a man aged 60 to 75 with acute or convalescent COVID-19.

The rearrangement uses TRBV30 and TRBJ1-5; D unclear. CDR1 is GTSNPN and CDR2 is SVGIG in the germline V gene (reference sequence). The CDR3 length is 13 residues. V was cut by 3 bases and J by 1 base, with 7 bases left in between. CDR3 nucleotide sequence: TGTGCCTGGAGCCCTGCGAGCAATCAGCCCCAGCATTTT. Amino acids: CAWSPASNQPQHF.

This rearrangement joins TRBV28 to TRBJ1-4, with D unclear. The CDR3 is 17 amino acids. Germline-derived CDR1 and CDR2 are MDHEN and SYDVKM. The V end lost 2 bases, the J end lost 0 bases, and 13 bases lay between the germline ends. The CDR3 reads CASSLIAGLATNEKLFF. CDR3 nucleotide sequence: TGTGCCAGCAGTTTAATTGCCGGTTTAGCAACTAATGAAAAACTGTTTTTT.

The chain employs TRBV27 and TRBJ2-5, with D perhaps TRBD1 (5 bases). Germline V CDR1 and CDR2: MNHEY, SMNVEV (reference sequence). V was cut by 4 bases and J by 2 bases, with 17 bases left in between. The CDR3 has 16 residues. In nucleotides, the CDR3 is TGTGCCAGCAGTTCCACCCTAGGGGCCCGGCAAGAGACCCAGTACTTC. It translates to CASSSTLGARQETQYF.

The gene calls are TRBV5-1 and TRBJ2-3; D uncertain. The CDR3 has 14 amino acids. CDR1 is SGHRS and CDR2 is YFSETQ in the germline V gene. The V gene lost 2 bases and the J gene lost 4 bases, with 11 bases spanning the gap. In DNA form, the CDR3 reads TGCGCCAGCAGCTTTACCGTCTCGGCAGATACGCAGTATTTT. Translation gives CASSFTVSADTQYF.

The chain recombines TRBV19 with TRBJ1-2, with 10 bases fitting TRBD1. Germline V gives CDR1 LNHDA, CDR2 SQIVND (reference sequence). The CDR3 extends over 18 amino acids. Trimming took 0 bases from V and 4 from J; bases not matched to a gene: 11. The CDR3 nucleotides read TGTGCCAGTAGTATAGATCGAAGGACAGGGGGGCCTCGCTATGGCTACACCTTC. This sequence encodes CASSIDRRTGGPRYGYTF.

The V call is TRBV5-1, the J call TRBJ1-4; unclear D gene. Per the germline V gene, CDR1 is SGHRS and CDR2 is YFSETQ. The CDR3 is 16 amino acids. V was trimmed by 3 bases and J by 0 bases, leaving 12 bases between them. The CDR3 bases are TGCGCCAGCAGCTCGAGGGTTGCTGCAACTAATGAAAAACTGTTTTTT. Protein: CASSSRVAATNEKLFF.

The chain is built from TRBV7-9 and TRBJ1-1, with D maybe TRBD1 (6 bases). Between the trimmed V and J ends, which lost 5 bases and 4 bases, there was a span of 14 bases. CDR3 size: 14 residues. Germline assignment: CDR1 SEHNR and CDR2 FQNEAQ (reference sequence). The CDR3 nucleotides read TGTGCCAGCAGCCAGGGGAGGGAGATCACTGAAGCTTTCTTT. Translated, it gives CASSQGREITEAFF.

The V and J genes are TRBV6-2 or TRBV6-3 and TRBJ2-1; perhaps TRBD1 as D (7 bases). Per the germline V gene, CDR1 is MNHEY and CDR2 is SVGEGT. This CDR3 is 14 amino acids long. V was cut by 5 bases and J by 12 bases, with 20 bases left in between. CDR3 bases: TGTGCCAGCAGTCCCGGTCTACAGGGGAGGAGGCAGTTCTTC. Protein product: CASSPGLQGRRQFF.

The chain uses TRBV9 and TRBJ2-3; 8 nucleotides match TRBD1. Germline trimming cut 4 bases from V and 1 base from J; bases unmatched to any gene: 11. The CDR3 spans 17 residues. The germline V gene encodes CDR1 SGDLS and CDR2 YYNGEE. The CDR3 region is CASSQSTGTGRTDTQYF. In nucleotides, the CDR3 is TGTGCCAGCAGCCAAAGCACCGGGACAGGACGCACAGATACGCAGTATTTT. The full variable domain, rest sourced from reference TRBV9 and TRBJ2-3, is DSGVTQTPKHLITATGQRVTLRCSPRSGDLSVYWYQQSLDQGLQFLIQYYNGEERAKGNILERFSAQQFPDLHSELNLSSLELGDSALYFCASSQSTGTGRTDTQYFGPGTRLTVL.

The chain links TRBV11-3 to TRBJ2-5; 7 positions agree with TRBD2. Germline lookup yields CDR1 SGHNT and CDR2 YENEEA. This CDR3 has 15 residues. V trimming: 5 bases; J trimming: 0 bases; junction bases outside the gene matches: 6. The CDR3 sequence: CASSSGDGDQETQYF. DNA for the CDR3: TGTGCCAGCAGCAGCGGGGACGGGGACCAAGAGACCCAGTACTTC.

The chain links TRBV28 to TRBJ2-3, with 11 bases that match TRBD1. Germline CDR1 MDHEN, CDR2 SYDVKM. This CDR3 contains 15 residues. The V segment lost 5 bases and the J segment 4 bases; nucleotides outside the gene matches: 5. This CDR3 is CASSPGTGGADTQYF. The CDR3 region has the DNA TGTGCCAGCAGTCCGGGGACAGGGGGAGCAGATACGCAGTATTTT.

The V gene is TRBV3-1 (or the pseudogene TRBV3-2), the J gene TRBJ1-1, with D uncertain. The CDR3 contains 15 residues. Trimming cost V 0 bases and J 0 bases, with 8 bases left between them. Germline V gene data show CDR1 as LGHDT and CDR2 as YNNKEL (reference sequence). This CDR3 reads CASSQDWEMNTEAFF. Written as DNA, the CDR3 is TGTGCCAGCAGCCAAGATTGGGAGATGAACACTGAAGCTTTCTTT.

The J gene is TRBJ1-5, the V gene TRBV6-5; D is perhaps TRBD1 (5 bases). Trimming pared 6 bases from V and 1 base from J, leaving 13 bases between. This CDR3 has 15 residues. The germline gives CDR1 MNHEY, CDR2 SVGAGI. CDR3: CASSRGGESNQPQHF. CDR3 DNA: TGTGCCAGCAGCCGGGGGGGGGAAAGCAATCAGCCCCAGCATTTT.

This chain joins TRBV3-1 (or the pseudogene TRBV3-2) and TRBJ1-6; no definite D call. V was pared by 5 bases and J by 6 bases, with 5 bases between. Germline loops: CDR1 LGHDT, CDR2 YNNKEL (reference sequence). This CDR3 has 12 amino acids. CDR3 loop: CASSEGNSPLHF. The CDR3 nucleotides are TGTGCCAGCAGCGAGGGTAATTCACCCCTCCACTTT.

The J gene is TRBJ2-7, the V gene TRBV21-1; TRBD2 was called by the table and not checked on the DNA. TRBV21-1 is a known pseudogene. The CDR3 is made up of 16 amino acids. The CDR3 region is CASSKHRREGSYEQYF. CDR3 nucleotide sequence: TGTGCCAGCAGCAAACACAGGAGGGAAGGTTCCTACGAGCAGTACTTC.

The DNA for the CDR3 is TGTGCCAGCAGCTTAGAAACTAGCGCATACAATGAGCAGTTCTTC. Protein sequence: CASSLETSAYNEQFF. The rearrangement joins TRBV11-3 to TRBJ2-1, with TRBD2 matching over 7 bases. The CDR3 extends over 15 amino acids. With 0 bases clipped from V and 4 bases from J, the junction kept 3 bases outside the gene matches. The germline V gene has CDR1 SGHNT and CDR2 YENEEA.

This clone was detected only a few times. The rearrangement links TRBV5-8 to TRBJ2-1, with D perhaps TRBD2 (7 bases). The CDR3 runs to 13 residues. Germline V CDR1 and CDR2: SGHTS, YDEGEE. Trimming stripped 5 bases from V and 7 bases from J, with 13 bases between. The CDR3 loop reads CASRIRGGNEQFF. Written as DNA, the CDR3 is TGTGCCAGCAGAATCAGGGGAGGGAATGAGCAGTTCTTC.

This chain joins TRBV11-1 and TRBJ2-7; tentatively, D is TRBD1 (5 bases). Germline values: CDR1 SGHAT, CDR2 FQDESV (reference sequence). The CDR3 runs to 15 residues. V was trimmed by 1 base and J by 5 bases, leaving 15 bases between them. CDR3 in DNA: TGTGCCAGCAGCTTAGAGGGGTCTAGTCTCCACGAGCAGTACTTC. This sequence encodes CASSLEGSSLHEQYF.

The rearrangement links TRBV29-1 to TRBJ1-1, with 7 nucleotides matching TRBD1. The V gene's germline CDR1 is SQVTM and CDR2 ANQGSEA. The CDR3 runs 13 residues. Trimming at V came to 5 bases and at J to 1 base, leaving 4 bases not matched to a gene. The CDR3 DNA is TGCAGCGTTACAGGGGTGGGGAACACTGAAGCTTTCTTT. Protein: CSVTGVGNTEAFF. The whole variable domain, filled in from reference TRBV29-1 and TRBJ1-1, reads SAVISQKPSRDICQRGTSLTIQCQVDSQVTMMFWYRQQPGQSLTLIATANQGSEATYESGFVIDKFPISRPNLTFSTLTVSNMSPEDSSIYLCSVTGVGNTEAFFGQGTRLTVV.

The chain joins TRBV28 to TRBJ1-3, with a possible D match to TRBD1 (6 bases). Trimming shortened V by 2 bases and J by 0 bases, and 14 bases separated the two germline ends. From germline, CDR1 is MDHEN and CDR2 SYDVKM. The CDR3 runs 17 residues. For the CDR3, the DNA is TGTGCCAGCAGTTTAGTCGTCCAGGGGATCTCTGGAAACACCATATATTTT. This gives the protein CASSLVVQGISGNTIYF.

This clone was seen more than once but under ten times. This sequence joins TRBV7-9 and TRBJ1-3, with TRBD1 matching 7 bases. This CDR3 contains 16 residues. CDR1 and CDR2 (germline): SEHNR, FQNEAQ (reference sequence). V shed 3 bases, J shed 3 bases, and the junction held 8 bases outside the gene matches. The CDR3 sequence is CASSFSGQGVGNTIYF. CDR3 nucleotides: TGTGCCAGCAGCTTTTCGGGTCAGGGGGTTGGAAACACCATATATTTT.